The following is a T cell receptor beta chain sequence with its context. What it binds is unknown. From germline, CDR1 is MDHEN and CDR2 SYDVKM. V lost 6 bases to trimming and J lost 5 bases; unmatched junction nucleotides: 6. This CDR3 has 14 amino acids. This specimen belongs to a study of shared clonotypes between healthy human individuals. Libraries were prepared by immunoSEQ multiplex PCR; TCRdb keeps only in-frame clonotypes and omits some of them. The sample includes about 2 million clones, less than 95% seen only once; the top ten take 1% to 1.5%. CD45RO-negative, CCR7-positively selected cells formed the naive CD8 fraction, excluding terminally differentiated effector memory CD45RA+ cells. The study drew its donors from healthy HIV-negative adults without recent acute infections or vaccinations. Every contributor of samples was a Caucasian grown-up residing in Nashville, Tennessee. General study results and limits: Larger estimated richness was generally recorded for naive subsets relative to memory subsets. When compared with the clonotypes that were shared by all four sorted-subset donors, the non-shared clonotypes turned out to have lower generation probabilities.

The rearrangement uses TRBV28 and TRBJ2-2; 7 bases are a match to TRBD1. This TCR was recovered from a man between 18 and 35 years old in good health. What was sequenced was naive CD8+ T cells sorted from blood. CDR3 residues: CASSSPGGTGELFF. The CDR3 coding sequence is TGTGCCAGCAGCTCTCCAGGGGGTACCGGGGAGCTGTTTTTT.